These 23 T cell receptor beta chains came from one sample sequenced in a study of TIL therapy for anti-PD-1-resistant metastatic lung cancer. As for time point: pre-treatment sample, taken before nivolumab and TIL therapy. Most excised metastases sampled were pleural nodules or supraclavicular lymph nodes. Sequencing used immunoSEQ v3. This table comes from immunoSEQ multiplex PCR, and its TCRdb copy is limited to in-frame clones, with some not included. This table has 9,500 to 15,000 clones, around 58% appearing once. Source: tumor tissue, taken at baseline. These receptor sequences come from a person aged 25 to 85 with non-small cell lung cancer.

CDR3 amino acids: CASSLILFRGNEKLFF. The CDR3 nucleotides are TGTGCCAGCAGCCTTATCTTGTTCAGGGGAAATGAAAAACTGTTTTTT. The chain carries TRBV11-2 and TRBJ1-4; D might be TRBD1 (6 bases). V was clipped by 5 bases and J by 5 bases, with 18 bases between them. The CDR3 covers 16 residues. Per the germline V gene, CDR1 is SGHAT and CDR2 is FQNNGV.

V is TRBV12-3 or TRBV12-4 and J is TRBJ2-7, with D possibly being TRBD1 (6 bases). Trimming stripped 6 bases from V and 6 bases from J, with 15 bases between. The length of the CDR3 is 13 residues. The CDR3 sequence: CASSDLGTSEQYF. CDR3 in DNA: TGTGCCAGCAGCGACTTAGGGACAAGCGAGCAGTACTTC.

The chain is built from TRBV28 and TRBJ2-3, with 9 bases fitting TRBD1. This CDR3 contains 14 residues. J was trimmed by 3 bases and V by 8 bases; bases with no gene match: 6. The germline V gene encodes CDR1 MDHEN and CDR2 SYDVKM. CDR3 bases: TGTGCCAGCGCCGGACAGGGGAGGACAGATACGCAGTATTTT. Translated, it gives CASAGQGRTDTQYF.

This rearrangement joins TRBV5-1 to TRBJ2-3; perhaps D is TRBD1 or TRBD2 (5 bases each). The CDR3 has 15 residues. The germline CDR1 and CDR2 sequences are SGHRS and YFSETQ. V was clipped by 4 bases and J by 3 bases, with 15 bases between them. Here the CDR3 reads CASSRGTVGTDTQYF. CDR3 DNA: TGCGCCAGCAGCCGAGGGACCGTAGGTACAGATACGCAGTATTTT.

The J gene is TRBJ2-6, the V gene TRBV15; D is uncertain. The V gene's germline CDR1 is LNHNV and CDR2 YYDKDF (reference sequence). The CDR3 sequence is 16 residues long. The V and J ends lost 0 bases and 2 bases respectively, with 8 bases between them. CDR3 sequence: CATSREQATGANVLTF. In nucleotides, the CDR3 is TGTGCCACCAGCAGAGAGCAGGCGACTGGGGCCAACGTCCTGACTTTC.

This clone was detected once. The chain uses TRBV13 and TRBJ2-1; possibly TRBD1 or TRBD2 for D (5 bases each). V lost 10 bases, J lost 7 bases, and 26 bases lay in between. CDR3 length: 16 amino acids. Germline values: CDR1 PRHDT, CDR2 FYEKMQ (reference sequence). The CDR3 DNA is TGTGCCATCTCACCCGAGGCTAGCAATTGGGGGAATGAGCAGTTCTTC. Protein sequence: CAISPEASNWGNEQFF.

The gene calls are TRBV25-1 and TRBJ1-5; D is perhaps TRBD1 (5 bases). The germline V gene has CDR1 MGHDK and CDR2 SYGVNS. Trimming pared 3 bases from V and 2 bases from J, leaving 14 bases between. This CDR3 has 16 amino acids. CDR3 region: CASSDPSREGNQPQHF. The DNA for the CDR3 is TGTGCCAGCAGTGATCCGTCCAGGGAGGGCAATCAGCCCCAGCATTTT.

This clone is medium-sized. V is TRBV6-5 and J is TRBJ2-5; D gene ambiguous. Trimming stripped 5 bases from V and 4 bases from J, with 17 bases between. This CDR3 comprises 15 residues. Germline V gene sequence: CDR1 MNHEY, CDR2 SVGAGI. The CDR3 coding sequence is TGTGCCAGCAGTCCCTTGAGCCCCGGTGGAGAGACCCAGTACTTC. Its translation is CASSPLSPGGETQYF.

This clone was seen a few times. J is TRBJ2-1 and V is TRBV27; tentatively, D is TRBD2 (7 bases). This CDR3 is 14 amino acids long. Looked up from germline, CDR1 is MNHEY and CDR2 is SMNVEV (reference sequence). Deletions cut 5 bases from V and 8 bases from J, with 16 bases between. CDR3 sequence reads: CASSRRGLFDEQFF. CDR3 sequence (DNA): TGTGCCAGCAGTCGGCGGGGGCTGTTTGATGAGCAGTTCTTC.

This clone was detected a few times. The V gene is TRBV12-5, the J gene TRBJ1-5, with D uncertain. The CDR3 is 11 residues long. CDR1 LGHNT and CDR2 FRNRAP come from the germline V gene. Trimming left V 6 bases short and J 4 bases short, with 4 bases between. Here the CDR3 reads CASGFNQPQHF. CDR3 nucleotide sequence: TGTGCTAGTGGCTTTAATCAGCCCCAGCATTTT.

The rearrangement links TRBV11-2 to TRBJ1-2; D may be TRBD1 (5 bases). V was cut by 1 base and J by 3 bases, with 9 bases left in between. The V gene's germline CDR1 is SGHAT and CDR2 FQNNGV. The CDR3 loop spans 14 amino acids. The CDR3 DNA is TGTGCCAGCAGCTTAGGAGACAGATACTATGGCTACACCTTC. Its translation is CASSLGDRYYGYTF.

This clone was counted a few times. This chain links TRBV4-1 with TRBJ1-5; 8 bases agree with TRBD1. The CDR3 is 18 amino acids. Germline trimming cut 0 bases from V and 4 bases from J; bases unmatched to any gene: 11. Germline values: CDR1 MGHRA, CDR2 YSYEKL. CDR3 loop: CASSQEPRGTGGNQPQHF. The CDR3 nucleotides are TGCGCCAGCAGCCAAGAGCCCCGAGGGACAGGAGGAAATCAGCCCCAGCATTTT.

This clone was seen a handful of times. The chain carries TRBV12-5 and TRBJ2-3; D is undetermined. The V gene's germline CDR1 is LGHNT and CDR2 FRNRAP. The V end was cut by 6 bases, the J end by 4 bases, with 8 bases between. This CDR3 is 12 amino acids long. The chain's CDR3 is CASGSLSDTQYF. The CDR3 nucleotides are TGTGCTAGTGGCTCCCTTTCAGATACGCAGTATTTT.

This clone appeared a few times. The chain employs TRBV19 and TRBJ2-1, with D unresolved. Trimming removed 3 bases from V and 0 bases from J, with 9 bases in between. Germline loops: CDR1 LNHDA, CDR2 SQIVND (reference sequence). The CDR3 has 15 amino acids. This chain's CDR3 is CASSMGSSSYNEQFF. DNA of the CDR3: TGTGCCAGTAGTATGGGTAGTAGCTCCTACAATGAGCAGTTCTTC.

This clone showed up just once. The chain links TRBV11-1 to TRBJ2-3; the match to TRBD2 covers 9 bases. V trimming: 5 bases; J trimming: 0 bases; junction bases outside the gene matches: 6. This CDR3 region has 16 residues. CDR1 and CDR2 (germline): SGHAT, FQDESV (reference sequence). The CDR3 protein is CASSALLAGSTDTQYF. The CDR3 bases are TGTGCCAGCAGCGCCCTCCTAGCGGGGAGCACAGATACGCAGTATTTT.

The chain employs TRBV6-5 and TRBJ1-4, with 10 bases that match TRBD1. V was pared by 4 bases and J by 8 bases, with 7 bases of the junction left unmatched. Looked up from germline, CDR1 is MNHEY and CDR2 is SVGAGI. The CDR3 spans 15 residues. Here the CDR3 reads CASSFLTGGEEKLFF. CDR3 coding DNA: TGTGCCAGCAGTTTCCTGACAGGGGGCGAGGAAAAACTGTTTTTT.

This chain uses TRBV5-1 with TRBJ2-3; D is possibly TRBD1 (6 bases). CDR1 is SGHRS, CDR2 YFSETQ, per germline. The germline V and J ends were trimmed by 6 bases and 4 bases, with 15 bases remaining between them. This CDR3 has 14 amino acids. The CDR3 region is CASNLAGVADTQYF. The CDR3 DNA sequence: TGCGCCAGCAACTTAGCAGGGGTCGCAGATACGCAGTATTTT.

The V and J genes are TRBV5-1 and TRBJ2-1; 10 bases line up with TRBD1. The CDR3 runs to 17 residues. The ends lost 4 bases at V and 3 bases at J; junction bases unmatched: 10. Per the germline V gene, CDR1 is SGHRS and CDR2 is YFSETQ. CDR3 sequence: CASSPDAGTGDYNEQFF. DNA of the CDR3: TGCGCCAGCAGCCCCGATGCCGGGACAGGGGACTACAATGAGCAGTTCTTC. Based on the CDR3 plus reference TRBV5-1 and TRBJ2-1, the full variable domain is KAGVTQTPRYLIKTRGQQVTLSCSPISGHRSVSWYQQTPGQGLQFLFEYFSETQRNKGNFPGRFSGRQFSNSRSEMNVSTLELGDSALYLCASSPDAGTGDYNEQFFGPGTRLTVL.

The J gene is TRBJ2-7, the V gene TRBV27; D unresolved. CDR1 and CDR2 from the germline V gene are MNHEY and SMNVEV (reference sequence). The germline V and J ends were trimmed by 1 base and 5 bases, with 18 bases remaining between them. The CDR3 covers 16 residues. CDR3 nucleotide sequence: TGTGCCAGCAGTTTATGGTCGTCGACCTACCGGGACGAGCAGTACTTC. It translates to CASSLWSSTYRDEQYF.

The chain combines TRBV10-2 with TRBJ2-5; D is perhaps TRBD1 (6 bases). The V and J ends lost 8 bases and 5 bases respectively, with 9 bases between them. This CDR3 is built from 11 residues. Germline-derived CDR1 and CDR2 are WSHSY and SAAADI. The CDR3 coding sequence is TGCGCCAGCGCAAGGGGGGAGACCCAGTACTTC. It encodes CASARGETQYF.

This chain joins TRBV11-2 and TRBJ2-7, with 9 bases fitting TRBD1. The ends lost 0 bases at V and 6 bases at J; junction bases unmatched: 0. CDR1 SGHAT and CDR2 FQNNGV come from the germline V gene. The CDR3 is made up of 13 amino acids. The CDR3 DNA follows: TGTGCCAGCAGCTTAGAGACAGGGGGCGAGCAGTACTTC. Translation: CASSLETGGEQYF.

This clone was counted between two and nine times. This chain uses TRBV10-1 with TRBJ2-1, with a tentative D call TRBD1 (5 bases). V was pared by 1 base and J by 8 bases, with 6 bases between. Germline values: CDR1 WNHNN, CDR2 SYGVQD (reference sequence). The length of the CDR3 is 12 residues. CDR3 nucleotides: TGCGCCAGCAGTGAGTTAGGGGATGAGCAGTTCTTC. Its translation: CASSELGDEQFF.

CDR3 bases: TGTGCCAGCAGTTACTACCCACAAGAGACCCAGTACTTC. Its protein is CASSYYPQETQYF. The rearrangement joins TRBV6-2 or TRBV6-3 to TRBJ2-5; D gene uncertain. Germline assignment: CDR1 MNHEY and CDR2 SVGEGT. The length of the CDR3 is 13 residues. V was pared by 1 base and J by 2 bases, with 5 bases between.